One T cell receptor beta chain is described in this entry. The CDR3 covers 13 residues. With 4 bases removed from V and 4 bases from J, the gap between germline ends came to 8 bases. The data are from a study of blood T cell repertoires in COVID-19. As for the study in general: Both acute and convalescent COVID-19 samples were obtained from the United States, Italy and Spain. T cells, B-cell-depleted T cells, or PBMCs provided the cDNA or gDNA that served as material.

Source study methods: Amplification of reference gene primers provided the estimated nucleated cell counts. Some clones are missing from TCRdb's copy, which holds only in-frame ones; the method was immunoSEQ multiplex PCR. Clone size and the V and J calls come from that table; the DNA yielded D and trimming. Of about 170,000 clones in the sample, roughly 80% were seen once. The chain uses TRBV12-3 or TRBV12-4 and TRBJ1-5; D is uncertain. The sequence came from an elderly woman with COVID-19, enrolled during active disease. Sequencing was done on a sample of peripheral blood. The CDR3 DNA sequence: TGTGCCAGCAGTTCTAGCCGTAATCAGCCCCAGCATTTT. Residues: CASSSSRNQPQHF.